This paragraph covers one TCR beta chain sequence. These data belong to a study of T cell repertoires in cytomegalovirus infection. MiXCR was run by TCRdb on the reads, yielding one entry per CDR3 protein. The profile shows 300,000 or so distinct CDR3 sequences, about 25% of them singletons. CDR1 and CDR2 (germline): LGHNT, FRNRAP. The CDR3 length is 14 residues. V dropped 7 bases and J dropped 2 bases, with 15 bases sitting between them. Sequenced material: PBMCs. The receptor's source is a human donor in good health (CMV status not recorded). Some clones in this sample may be carry-over from other donors' samples. The chain carries TRBV12-5 and TRBJ2-7; D perhaps matches TRBD2 (6 bases). CDR3 residues: CASAWDSFTYEQYF. The CDR3 DNA follows: TGTGCTAGTGCCTGGGACTCCTTTACCTACGAGCAGTACTTC.